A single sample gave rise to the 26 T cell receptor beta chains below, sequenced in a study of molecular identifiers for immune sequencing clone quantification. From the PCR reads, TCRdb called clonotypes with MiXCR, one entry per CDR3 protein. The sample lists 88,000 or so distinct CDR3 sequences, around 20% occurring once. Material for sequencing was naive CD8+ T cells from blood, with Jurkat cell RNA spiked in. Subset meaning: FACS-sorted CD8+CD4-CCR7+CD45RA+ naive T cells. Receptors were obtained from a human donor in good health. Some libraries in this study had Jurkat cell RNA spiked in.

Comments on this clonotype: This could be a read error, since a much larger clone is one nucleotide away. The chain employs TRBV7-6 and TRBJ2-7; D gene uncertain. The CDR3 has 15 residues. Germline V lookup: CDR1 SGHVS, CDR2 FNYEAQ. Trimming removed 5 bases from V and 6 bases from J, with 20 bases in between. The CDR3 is CASSGEGGWACEQYF. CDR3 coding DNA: TGTGCCAGCAGCGGAGAAGGTGGTTGGGCCTGCGAGCAGTACTTC.

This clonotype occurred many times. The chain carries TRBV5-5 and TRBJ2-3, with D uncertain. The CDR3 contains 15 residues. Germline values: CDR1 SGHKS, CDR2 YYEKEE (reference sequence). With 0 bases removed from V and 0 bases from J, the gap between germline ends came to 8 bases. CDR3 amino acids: CASSLVEQSTDTQYF. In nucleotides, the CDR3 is TGTGCCAGCAGCTTGGTGGAGCAGAGCACAGATACGCAGTATTTT.

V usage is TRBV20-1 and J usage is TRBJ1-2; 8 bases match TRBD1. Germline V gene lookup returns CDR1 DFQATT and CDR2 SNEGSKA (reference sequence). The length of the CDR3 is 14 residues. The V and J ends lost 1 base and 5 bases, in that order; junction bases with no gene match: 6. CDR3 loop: CSARGQGILYGYTF. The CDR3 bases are TGCAGTGCTAGAGGACAGGGGATATTGTATGGCTACACCTTC.

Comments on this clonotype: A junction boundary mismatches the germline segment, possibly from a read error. The CDR3, as DNA: TGTGCCAGCAGCTCCCTAGGGGCAGGGGGCACAAATACGCAGTATTTT. Its protein is CASSSLGAGGTNTQYF. J is TRBJ2-3 and V is TRBV11-2; 8 bases align to TRBD1. This CDR3 region has 16 residues. Germline values: CDR1 SGHAT, CDR2 FQNNGV.

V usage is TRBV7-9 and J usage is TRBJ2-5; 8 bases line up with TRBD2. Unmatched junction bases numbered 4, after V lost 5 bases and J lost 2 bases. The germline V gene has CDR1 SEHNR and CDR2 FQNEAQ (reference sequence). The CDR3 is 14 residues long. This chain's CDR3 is CASSKLAGQETQYF. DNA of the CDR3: TGTGCCAGCAGCAAATTAGCGGGGCAAGAGACCCAGTACTTC.

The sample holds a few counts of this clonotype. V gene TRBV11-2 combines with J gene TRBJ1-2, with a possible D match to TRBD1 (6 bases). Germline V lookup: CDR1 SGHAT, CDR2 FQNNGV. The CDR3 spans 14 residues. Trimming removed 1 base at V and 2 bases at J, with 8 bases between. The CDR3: CASSLVGTNYGYTF. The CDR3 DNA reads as TGTGCCAGCAGCTTAGTCGGGACAAACTATGGCTACACCTTC.

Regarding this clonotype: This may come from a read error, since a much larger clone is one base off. CDR3 DNA: TGCAGTGCTAGGGACGTGGTGCGGGGGACAGCCGGGGAGCTGTTTTTT. Protein: CSARDVVRGTAGELFF. The chain carries TRBV20-1 and TRBJ2-2; the D gene could be TRBD1 or TRBD2 (7 bases each). Trimming removed 3 bases at V and 6 bases at J, with 20 bases between. There are 16 residues in the CDR3. Germline V gene sequence: CDR1 DFQATT, CDR2 SNEGSKA (reference sequence).

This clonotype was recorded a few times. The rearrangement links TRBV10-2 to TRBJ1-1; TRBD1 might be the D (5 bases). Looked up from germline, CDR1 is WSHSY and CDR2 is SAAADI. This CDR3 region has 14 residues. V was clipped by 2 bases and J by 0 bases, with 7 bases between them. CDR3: CASSEGAVNTEAFF. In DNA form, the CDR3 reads TGCGCCAGCAGTGAGGGGGCAGTGAACACTGAAGCTTTCTTT.

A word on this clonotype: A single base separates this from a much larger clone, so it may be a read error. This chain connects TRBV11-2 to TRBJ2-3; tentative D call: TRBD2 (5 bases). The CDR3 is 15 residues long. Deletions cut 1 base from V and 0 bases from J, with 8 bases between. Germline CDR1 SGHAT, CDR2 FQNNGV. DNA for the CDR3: TGTGCCAGCAGCTTAGGGAAGCGGAGCACAGATACGCAGTATTTT. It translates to CASSLGKRSTDTQYF.

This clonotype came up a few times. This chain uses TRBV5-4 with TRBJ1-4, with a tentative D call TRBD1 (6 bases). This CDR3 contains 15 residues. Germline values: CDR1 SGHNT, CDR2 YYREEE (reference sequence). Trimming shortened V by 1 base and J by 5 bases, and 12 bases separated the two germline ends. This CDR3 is CASSLSGGENEKLFF. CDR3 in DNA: TGTGCCAGCAGCTTGAGCGGGGGCGAAAATGAAAAACTGTTTTTT.

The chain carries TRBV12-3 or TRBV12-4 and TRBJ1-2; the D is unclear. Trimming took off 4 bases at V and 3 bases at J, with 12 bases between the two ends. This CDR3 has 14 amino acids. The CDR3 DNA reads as TGTGCCAGCAGTTCCGCGTGGGAACACTATGGCTACACCTTC. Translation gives CASSSAWEHYGYTF.

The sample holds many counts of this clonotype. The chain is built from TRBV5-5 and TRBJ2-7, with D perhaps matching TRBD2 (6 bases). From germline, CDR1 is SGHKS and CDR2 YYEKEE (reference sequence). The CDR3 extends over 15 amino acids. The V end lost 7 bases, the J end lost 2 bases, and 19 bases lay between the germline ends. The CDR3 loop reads CASCLGDSKPYEQYF. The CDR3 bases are TGTGCCAGCTGCCTCGGGGACTCTAAGCCCTACGAGCAGTACTTC.

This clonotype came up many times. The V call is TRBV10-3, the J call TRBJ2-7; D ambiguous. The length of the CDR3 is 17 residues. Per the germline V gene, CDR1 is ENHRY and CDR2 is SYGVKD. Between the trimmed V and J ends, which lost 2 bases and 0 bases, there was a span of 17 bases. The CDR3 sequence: CAISEPLAGQASYEQYF. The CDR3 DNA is TGTGCCATCAGTGAGCCTTTGGCCGGGCAGGCCTCCTACGAGCAGTACTTC.

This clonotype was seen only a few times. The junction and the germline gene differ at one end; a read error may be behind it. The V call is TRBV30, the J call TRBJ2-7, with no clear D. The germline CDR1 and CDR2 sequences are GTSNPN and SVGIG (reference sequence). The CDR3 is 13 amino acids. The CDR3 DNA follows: TGTGCCTGGAGTGCAGGATACTCCTGCGAGCAGTACTTC. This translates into CAWSAGYSCEQYF. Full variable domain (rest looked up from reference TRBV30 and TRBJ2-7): SQTIHQWPATLVQPVGSPLSLECTVEGTSNPNLYWYRQAAGRGLQLLFYSVGIGQISSEVPQNLSASRPQDRQFILSSKKLLLSDSGFYLCAWSAGYSCEQYFGPGTRLTVT.

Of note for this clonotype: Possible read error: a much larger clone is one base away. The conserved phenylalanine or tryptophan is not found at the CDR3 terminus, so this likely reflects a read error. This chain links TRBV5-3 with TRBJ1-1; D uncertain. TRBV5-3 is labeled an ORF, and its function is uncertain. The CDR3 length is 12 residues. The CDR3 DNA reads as TGTGCCAGCAGCTTGGTGGGTGACGGGGCTTTCCTT. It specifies CASSLVGDGAFL.

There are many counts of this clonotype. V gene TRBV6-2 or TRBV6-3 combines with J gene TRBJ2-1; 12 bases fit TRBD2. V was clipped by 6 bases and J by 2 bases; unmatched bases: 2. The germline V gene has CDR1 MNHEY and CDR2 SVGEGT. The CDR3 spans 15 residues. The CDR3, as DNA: TGTGCCAGCAGACTAGCGGGAGGAACCTACAATGAGCAGTTCTTC. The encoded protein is CASRLAGGTYNEQFF.

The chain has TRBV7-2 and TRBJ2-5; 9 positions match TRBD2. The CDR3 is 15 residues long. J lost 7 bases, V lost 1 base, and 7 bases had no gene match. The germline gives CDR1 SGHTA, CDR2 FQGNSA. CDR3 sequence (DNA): TGTGCCAGCAGCTTAGTAAGCGGGGGGTACGGGACCCAGTACTTC. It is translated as CASSLVSGGYGTQYF.

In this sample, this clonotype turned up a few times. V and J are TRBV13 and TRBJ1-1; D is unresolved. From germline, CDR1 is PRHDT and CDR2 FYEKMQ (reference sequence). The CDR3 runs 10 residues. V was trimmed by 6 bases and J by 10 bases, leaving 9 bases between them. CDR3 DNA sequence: TGTGCCAGCAGTCCCGGAGGAGCTTTCTTT. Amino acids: CASSPGGAFF.

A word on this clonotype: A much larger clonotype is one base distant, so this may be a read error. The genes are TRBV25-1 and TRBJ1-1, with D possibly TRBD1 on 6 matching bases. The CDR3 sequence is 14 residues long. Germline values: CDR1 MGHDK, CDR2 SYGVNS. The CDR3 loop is CAGSDGGDDTEAFF. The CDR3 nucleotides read TGTGCCGGCAGTGACGGGGGCGACGATACTGAAGCTTTCTTT.

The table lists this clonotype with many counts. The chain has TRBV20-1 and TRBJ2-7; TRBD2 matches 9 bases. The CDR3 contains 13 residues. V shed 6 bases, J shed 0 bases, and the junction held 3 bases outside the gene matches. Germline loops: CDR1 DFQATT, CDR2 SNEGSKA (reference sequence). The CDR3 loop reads CSASSGSSYEQYF. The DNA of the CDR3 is TGCAGTGCCAGTAGCGGGAGCTCCTACGAGCAGTACTTC.

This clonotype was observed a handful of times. This CDR3 reads CASRSTGTGSRGMNTEAFF. DNA of the CDR3: TGTGCAAGTCGCTCTACCGGGACAGGCTCTAGAGGAATGAACACTGAAGCTTTCTTT. This chain joins TRBV12-2 and TRBJ1-1; TRBD1, as called in the table, went unchecked against the DNA. TRBV12-2 is recorded as a pseudogene. The CDR3 is 19 residues long.

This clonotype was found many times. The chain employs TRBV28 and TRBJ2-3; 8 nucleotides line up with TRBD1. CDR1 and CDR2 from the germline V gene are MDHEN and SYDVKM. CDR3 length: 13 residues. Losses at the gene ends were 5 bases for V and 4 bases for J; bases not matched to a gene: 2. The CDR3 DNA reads TGTGCCAGCAGTGTACAGGGGGCAGATACGCAGTATTTT. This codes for CASSVQGADTQYF.

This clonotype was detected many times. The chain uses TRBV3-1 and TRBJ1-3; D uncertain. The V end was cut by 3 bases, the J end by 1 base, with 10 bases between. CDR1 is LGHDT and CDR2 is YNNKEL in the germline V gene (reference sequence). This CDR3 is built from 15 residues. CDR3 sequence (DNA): TGTGCCAGCAGCCAGGAGACAAGTTCTGGAAACACCATATATTTT. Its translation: CASSQETSSGNTIYF.

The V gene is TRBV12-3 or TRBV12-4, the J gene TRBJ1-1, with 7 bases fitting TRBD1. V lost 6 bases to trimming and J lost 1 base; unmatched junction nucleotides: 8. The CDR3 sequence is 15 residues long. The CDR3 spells CASSPRQGTNTEAFF. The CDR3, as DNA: TGTGCCAGCAGCCCGCGACAGGGTACGAACACTGAAGCTTTCTTT.

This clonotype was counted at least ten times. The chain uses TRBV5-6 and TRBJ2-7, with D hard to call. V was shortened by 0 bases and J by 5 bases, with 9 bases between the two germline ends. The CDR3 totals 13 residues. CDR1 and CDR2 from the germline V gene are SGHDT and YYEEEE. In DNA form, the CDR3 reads TGTGCCAGCAGCTTGGGGGCAGGCAACGAGCAGTACTTC. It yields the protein CASSLGAGNEQYF. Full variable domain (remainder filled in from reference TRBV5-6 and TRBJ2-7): DAGVTQSPTHLIKTRGQQVTLRCSPKSGHDTVSWYQQALGQGPQFIFQYYEEEERQRGNFPDRFSGHQFPNYSSELNVNALLLGDSALYLCASSLGAGNEQYFGPGTRLTVT.

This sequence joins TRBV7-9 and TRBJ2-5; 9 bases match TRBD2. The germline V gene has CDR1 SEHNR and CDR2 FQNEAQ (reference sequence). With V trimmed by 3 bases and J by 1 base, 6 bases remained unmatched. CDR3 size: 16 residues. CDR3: CASSFQTSGVQETQYF. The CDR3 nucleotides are TGTGCCAGCAGCTTTCAGACTAGCGGTGTCCAAGAGACCCAGTACTTC.